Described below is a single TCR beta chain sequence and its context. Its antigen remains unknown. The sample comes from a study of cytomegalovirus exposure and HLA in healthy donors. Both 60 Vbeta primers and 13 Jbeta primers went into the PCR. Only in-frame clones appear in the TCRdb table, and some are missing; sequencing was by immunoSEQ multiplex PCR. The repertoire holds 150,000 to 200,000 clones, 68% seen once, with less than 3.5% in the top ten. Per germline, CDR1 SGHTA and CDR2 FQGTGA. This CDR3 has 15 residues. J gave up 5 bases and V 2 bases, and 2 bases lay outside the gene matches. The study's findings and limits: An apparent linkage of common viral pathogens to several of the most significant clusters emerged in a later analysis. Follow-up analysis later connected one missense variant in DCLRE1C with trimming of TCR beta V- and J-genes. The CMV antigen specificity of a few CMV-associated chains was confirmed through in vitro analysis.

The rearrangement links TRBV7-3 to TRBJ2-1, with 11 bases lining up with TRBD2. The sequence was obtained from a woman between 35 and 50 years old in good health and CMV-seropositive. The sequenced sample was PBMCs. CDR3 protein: CASSLSLAGDNEQFF. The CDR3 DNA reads TGTGCCAGCAGCTTATCACTAGCGGGGGACAATGAGCAGTTCTTC.